The 22 T cell receptor beta chains given below trace back to one sample, sequenced in a study of cytomegalovirus exposure and HLA in healthy donors. Data came from immunoSEQ multiplex PCR; TCRdb stores just in-frame clones and leaves some out. The data show approximately 140,000 clones, 85% to 90% seen once. The sample consisted of PBMCs. Receptors originate from a man in his late teens or twenties in good health and CMV-seropositive.

The chain's CDR3 is CASSLGSSGGTEAFF. Written as DNA, the CDR3 is TGCGCCAGCAGCTTGGGATCATCAGGGGGGACTGAAGCTTTCTTT. This rearrangement joins TRBV5-1 to TRBJ1-1; 7 bases match TRBD1. V dropped 0 bases and J dropped 5; count of bases not matched to a gene: 7. This CDR3 is 15 amino acids long. Per germline, CDR1 SGHRS and CDR2 YFSETQ.

The chain has TRBV5-6 and TRBJ1-5; 8 bases align to TRBD1. Trimming cost V 4 bases and J 0 bases; bases outside gene matches: 3. The CDR3 sequence is 15 residues long. CDR1 and CDR2 (germline): SGHDT, YYEEEE. In DNA, the CDR3 is TGTGCCAGCAGCCACAGGGGGGTTAGCAATCAGCCCCAGCATTTT. Translated, it gives CASSHRGVSNQPQHF.

In this sample, this clone turned up once. The CDR3 region is CASRRLAGVNTGELFF. The CDR3 DNA is TGTGCCAGCCGAAGACTAGCGGGGGTAAACACCGGGGAGCTGTTTTTT. The gene calls are TRBV28 and TRBJ2-2, with 12 bases aligning to TRBD2. The CDR3 is made up of 16 amino acids. V gave up 8 bases and J gave up 2 bases; unmatched junction bases: 6. Germline loops: CDR1 MDHEN, CDR2 SYDVKM.

This chain uses TRBV27 with TRBJ2-7; 7 bases match TRBD1. The CDR3 consists of 13 residues. Germline assignment: CDR1 MNHEY and CDR2 SMNVEV (reference sequence). Trimming cost V 3 bases and J 3 bases; bases outside gene matches: 2. The CDR3 coding sequence is TGTGCCAGCAGTTTTTACAGGGGCTACGAGCAGTACTTC. It specifies CASSFYRGYEQYF.

The sample holds a few counts of this clone. CDR3 in amino acids: CASSFGTGGEYEQYF. The DNA of the CDR3 is TGTGCCAGCAGCTTCGGGACAGGGGGAGAGTACGAGCAGTACTTC. The chain combines TRBV5-6 with TRBJ2-7; 11 nucleotides line up with TRBD1. Looked up from germline, CDR1 is SGHDT and CDR2 is YYEEEE. The CDR3 runs to 15 residues. With 2 bases clipped from V and 4 bases from J, the junction kept 5 bases outside the gene matches.

This clone has only one observation. The rearrangement joins TRBV25-1 to TRBJ1-2; 8 bases map to TRBD1. V lost 1 base and J lost 4; bases outside the gene matches: 8. CDR1 and CDR2 from the germline V gene are MGHDK and SYGVNS. The CDR3 is 16 amino acids. In DNA, the CDR3 is TGTGCCAGCAGTGAATGGTCAGGGGGCGGAAGCTATGGCTACACCTTC. Its translation: CASSEWSGGGSYGYTF.

The chain recombines TRBV7-2 with TRBJ2-7; 8 bases are a match to TRBD1. The germline V gene encodes CDR1 SGHTA and CDR2 FQGNSA. The J segment lost 3 bases and the V segment lost 5 bases, leaving 6 bases of the junction unmatched. This CDR3 is built from 14 residues. CDR3 sequence reads: CASSVQGVHYEQYF. CDR3 DNA: TGTGCCAGCAGCGTACAGGGGGTTCACTACGAGCAGTACTTC.

The sample holds one count of this clone. The rearrangement joins TRBV28 to TRBJ1-3; TRBD1 matches 9 bases. J was trimmed by 4 bases and V by 6 bases; bases with no gene match: 7. CDR1 and CDR2 from the germline V gene are MDHEN and SYDVKM. CDR3 length: 15 amino acids. For the CDR3, the DNA is TGTGCCAGCAGCACAGGGGGCCTCGGGGGAAACACCATATATTTT. It is translated as CASSTGGLGGNTIYF.

The sample holds one count of this clone. This chain links TRBV7-8 with TRBJ2-7; D not resolved. The CDR3 length is 16 residues. Germline assignment: CDR1 SGHVS and CDR2 FQNEAQ. V dropped 4 bases and J dropped 3 bases, with 19 bases sitting between them. The CDR3, as DNA: TGTGCCAGCAGCTCTCTATCCACCGGGTCCCTCTACGAGCAGTACTTC. Translated, it gives CASSSLSTGSLYEQYF.

The chain uses TRBV15 and TRBJ1-1; the D is unclear. In germline, CDR1 is LNHNV, CDR2 YYDKDF (reference sequence). The CDR3 extends over 13 amino acids. V was clipped by 3 bases and J by 7 bases, with 12 bases between them. The CDR3 DNA reads TGTGCCACCAGCAGCACGGGGAATAGTGAAGCTTTCTTT. Translation gives CATSSTGNSEAFF.

The gene calls are TRBV9 and TRBJ1-6; no definite D call. CDR1 is SGDLS, CDR2 YYNGEE, per germline. This CDR3 comprises 15 residues. Trimming removed 0 bases at V and 7 bases at J, with 11 bases between. CDR3 DNA: TGTGCCAGCAGCGTAGACCAGACACACAATTCACCCCTCCACTTT. This codes for CASSVDQTHNSPLHF.

The chain is built from TRBV6-1 and TRBJ2-2, with 10 bases fitting TRBD1. The CDR3 sequence is 18 residues long. Looked up from germline, CDR1 is MNHNS and CDR2 is SASEGT. V shed 0 bases, J shed 0 bases, and the junction held 4 bases outside the gene matches. As DNA, the CDR3 is TGTGCCAGCAGTGAAGCCGCGACAGGGGGCGCGAACACCGGGGAGCTGTTTTTT. It codes for CASSEAATGGANTGELFF.

CDR3 amino acids: CASSFGTDNEQFF. In DNA, the CDR3 is TGTGCCAGCAGTTTCGGGACAGACAATGAGCAGTTCTTC. The V and J genes are TRBV6-5 and TRBJ2-1, with 7 bases lining up with TRBD1. Trimming took 4 bases from V and 5 from J; bases not matched to a gene: 2. This CDR3 region has 13 residues. Looked up from germline, CDR1 is MNHEY and CDR2 is SVGAGI.

The sample holds one count of this clone. The CDR3 nucleotides are TGTGCCAGCAGTAGGGACAGACTCTCCTACGAGCAGTACTTC. As protein: CASSRDRLSYEQYF. This sequence joins TRBV27 and TRBJ2-7, with TRBD1 identical over 7 bases. The CDR3 loop spans 14 amino acids. V lost 5 bases, J lost 0 bases, and 4 bases stayed unmatched. Germline assignment: CDR1 MNHEY and CDR2 SMNVEV (reference sequence).

The V call is TRBV19, the J call TRBJ2-5, with TRBD1 as a possible D gene (5 bases). Germline assignment: CDR1 LNHDA and CDR2 SQIVND (reference sequence). CDR3 size: 13 residues. Trimming cost V 2 bases and J 4 bases, with 8 bases left between them. The CDR3 is CASSIYQGETQYF. The CDR3, as DNA: TGTGCCAGTAGTATATACCAGGGAGAGACCCAGTACTTC. Full variable domain (missing parts from reference TRBV19 and TRBJ2-5): DGGITQSPKYLFRKEGQNVTLSCEQNLNHDAMYWYRQDPGQGLRLIYYSQIVNDFQKGDIAEGYSVSREKKESFPLTVTSAQKNPTAFYLCASSIYQGETQYFGPGTRLLVL.

The chain recombines TRBV5-5 with TRBJ2-7; a possible D gene is TRBD2 (6 bases). The CDR3 consists of 14 residues. CDR1 is SGHKS and CDR2 is YYEKEE in the germline V gene (reference sequence). The V end was cut by 7 bases, the J end by 6 bases, with 20 bases between. In DNA, the CDR3 is TGTGCCAGCGCTACGGGGGTCCCCCCCGGCGAGCAGTACTTC. Residues: CASATGVPPGEQYF. Combining the CDR3 with reference TRBV5-5 and TRBJ2-7 gives the whole variable domain DAGVTQSPTHLIKTRGQQVTLRCSPISGHKSVSWYQQVLGQGPQFIFQYYEKEERGRGNFPDRFSARQFPNYSSELNVNALLLGDSALYLCASATGVPPGEQYFGPGTRLTVT.

The rearrangement links TRBV18 to TRBJ1-1, with TRBD1 identical over 9 bases. The CDR3 runs 14 residues. Per the germline V gene, CDR1 is KGHSH and CDR2 is LQKENI. Trimming took 6 bases from V and 3 from J; bases not matched to a gene: 5. CDR3 DNA: TGTGCCAGCTCGACGACAGGGGGTGACACTGAAGCTTTCTTT. This codes for CASSTTGGDTEAFF.

V usage is TRBV14 and J usage is TRBJ1-5, with 7 bases that match TRBD1. The junction had 15 bases not matched to a gene; V was cut back by 4 bases and J by 6 bases. The CDR3 runs 17 residues. Germline V gives CDR1 SGHDN, CDR2 FVKESK. The CDR3 region has the DNA TGTGCCAGCAGCCTCTTCGTGGGGGACAGTTTGGGTCAGCCCCAGCATTTT. Translated: CASSLFVGDSLGQPQHF.

The rearrangement uses TRBV18 and TRBJ1-2; 8 bases are a match to TRBD1. J was trimmed by 4 bases and V by 6 bases; bases with no gene match: 16. There are 17 residues in the CDR3. Germline CDR1 and CDR2: KGHSH and LQKENI. This chain's CDR3 is CASSGELNRDRPYGYTF. The CDR3 bases are TGTGCCAGCTCCGGAGAACTTAACCGGGACAGGCCCTATGGCTACACCTTC.

The chain's CDR3 is CAISESGLNEQFF. The CDR3 nucleotides are TGTGCCATCAGTGAGTCGGGCCTCAATGAGCAGTTCTTC. The rearrangement uses TRBV10-3 and TRBJ2-1; D unresolved. V lost 0 bases and J 6 bases, leaving 6 bases between the germline ends. Germline-derived CDR1 and CDR2 are ENHRY and SYGVKD. The CDR3 has 13 amino acids.

The chain employs TRBV5-1 and TRBJ1-3; 8 bases fit TRBD1. CDR3 length: 16 amino acids. In germline, CDR1 is SGHRS, CDR2 YFSETQ. Trimming at V came to 0 bases and at J to 5 bases, leaving 7 bases not matched to a gene. CDR3 protein: CASSLVGQGWRNTIYF. The CDR3 DNA sequence: TGCGCCAGCAGCTTGGTAGGACAGGGCTGGCGAAACACCATATATTTT.

This rearrangement joins TRBV18 to TRBJ1-4; D remains unclear. Germline V lookup: CDR1 KGHSH, CDR2 LQKENI. The CDR3 covers 14 residues. Trimming removed 3 bases from V and 3 bases from J, with 8 bases in between. The CDR3 sequence: CASSPRQSNEKLFF. CDR3 DNA sequence: TGTGCCAGCTCACCGAGGCAGTCTAATGAAAAACTGTTTTTT.